This T cell receptor beta chain was identified during a study of shared clonotypes between healthy human individuals. Overall study findings and caveats: Sorted-subset samples were not fully sequenced, rarefaction indicated.

On this clone itself: Its antigen is undetermined.

The CDR3 has 16 residues. Germline-derived CDR1 and CDR2 are ENHRY and SYGVKD. Trimming cost V 8 bases and J 6 bases, with 22 bases left between them. It was at deep level that the assay was run. Original processing notes: Without quality scores, immunoSEQ junctional reads could not be filtered like full-length reads. The assay was immunoSEQ multiplex PCR, and TCRdb's table has in-frame clones only and misses some. From that table come the V and J calls and clone size; the DNA was used to work out D and trimming. The sample shows 2 million or so clones, 85% to 95% of them seen only once. The sample taken for sequencing was naive CD4+ T cells sorted from blood. The subset is: CD45RA+ positively selected. The clonotype originates from a man in his late teens or twenties in good health. This chain uses TRBV10-3 with TRBJ1-4, with D perhaps matching TRBD1 (6 bases). CDR3 nucleotides: TGTGCCATCTCCCCACGGGGGGGCCTAGGGTATGAAAAACTGTTTTTT. Its translation is CAISPRGGLGYEKLFF.